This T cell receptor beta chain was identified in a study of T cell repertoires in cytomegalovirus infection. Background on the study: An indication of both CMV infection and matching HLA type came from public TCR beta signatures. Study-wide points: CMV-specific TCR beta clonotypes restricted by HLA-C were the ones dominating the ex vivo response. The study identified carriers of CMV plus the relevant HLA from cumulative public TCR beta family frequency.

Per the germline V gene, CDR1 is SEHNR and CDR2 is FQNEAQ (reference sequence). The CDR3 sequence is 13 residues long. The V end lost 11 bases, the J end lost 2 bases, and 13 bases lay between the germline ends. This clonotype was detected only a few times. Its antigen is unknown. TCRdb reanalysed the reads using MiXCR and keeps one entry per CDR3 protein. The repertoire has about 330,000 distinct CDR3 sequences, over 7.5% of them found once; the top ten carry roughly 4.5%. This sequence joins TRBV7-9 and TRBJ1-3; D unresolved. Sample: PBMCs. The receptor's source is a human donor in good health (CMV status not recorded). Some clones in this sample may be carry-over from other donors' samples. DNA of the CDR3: TGTGCCTGCCGGACGGACGCTGGAAACACCATATATTTT. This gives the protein CACRTDAGNTIYF. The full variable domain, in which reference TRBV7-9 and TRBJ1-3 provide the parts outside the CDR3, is DTGVSQNPRHKITKRGQNVTFRCDPISEHNRLYWYRQTLGQGPEFLTYFQNEAQLEKSRLLSDRFSAERPKGSFSTLEIQRTEQGDSAMYLCACRTDAGNTIYFGEGSWLTVV.